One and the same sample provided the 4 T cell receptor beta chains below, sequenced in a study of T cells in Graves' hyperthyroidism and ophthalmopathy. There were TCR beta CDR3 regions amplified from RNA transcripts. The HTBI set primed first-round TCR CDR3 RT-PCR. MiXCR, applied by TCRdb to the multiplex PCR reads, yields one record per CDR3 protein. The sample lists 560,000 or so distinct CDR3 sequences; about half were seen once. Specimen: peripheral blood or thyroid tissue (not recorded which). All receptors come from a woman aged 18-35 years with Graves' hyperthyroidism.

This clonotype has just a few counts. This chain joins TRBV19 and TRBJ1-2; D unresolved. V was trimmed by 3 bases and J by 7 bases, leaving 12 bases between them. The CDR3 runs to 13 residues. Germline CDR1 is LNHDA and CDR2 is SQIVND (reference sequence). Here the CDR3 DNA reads TGTGCCAGTAGTATTGGGGTCTTGGGTGGCTACACCTTC. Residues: CASSIGVLGGYTF.

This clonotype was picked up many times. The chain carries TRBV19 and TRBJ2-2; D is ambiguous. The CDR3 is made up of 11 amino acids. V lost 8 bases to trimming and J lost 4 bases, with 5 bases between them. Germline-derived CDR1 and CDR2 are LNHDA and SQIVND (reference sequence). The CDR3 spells CASDLTGELFF. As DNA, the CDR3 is TGTGCCAGTGACCTCACCGGGGAGCTGTTTTTT.

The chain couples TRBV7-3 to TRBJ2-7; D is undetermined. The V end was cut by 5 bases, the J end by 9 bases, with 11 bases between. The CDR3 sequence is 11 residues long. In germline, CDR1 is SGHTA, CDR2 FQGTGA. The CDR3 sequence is CASSPTGGQYF. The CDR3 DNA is TGTGCCAGCAGCCCTACCGGCGGGCAGTACTTC.

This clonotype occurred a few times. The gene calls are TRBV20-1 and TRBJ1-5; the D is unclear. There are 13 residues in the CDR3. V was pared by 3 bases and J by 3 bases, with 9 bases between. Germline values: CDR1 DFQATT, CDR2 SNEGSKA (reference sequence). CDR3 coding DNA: TGCAGTGCTAGGGCTGTCTCCAATCAGCCCCAGCATTTT. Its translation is CSARAVSNQPQHF.